A single sample gave rise to the 16 T cell receptor beta chains below, sequenced in a study of blood T cells in healthy people across ages. The use of a sample-barcoded 5' primer and a J-beta primer mix characterized a second PCR of roughly 6 to 11 cycles. TCRdb re-derived calls from the 5' RACE reads in MiXCR, one entry per CDR3 protein. Of some 900,000 distinct CDR3 sequences in the sample, roughly 48% were seen once. The sample was blood. These TCRs come from a man under 40 in good health.

The chain is built from TRBV6-1 and TRBJ2-7; 7 bases line up with TRBD1. The germline V gene has CDR1 MNHNS and CDR2 SASEGT. Germline trimming cut 8 bases from V and 1 base from J; bases unmatched to any gene: 8. The CDR3 has 14 amino acids. CDR3 DNA: TGTGCCAGCGCGACACAGGGGCCTTCCTACGAGCAGTACTTC. Protein: CASATQGPSYEQYF.

This clonotype was observed a handful of times. J is TRBJ2-5 and V is TRBV2; 11 bases map to TRBD1. The V gene's germline CDR1 is SNHLY and CDR2 FYNNEI. The ends lost 7 bases at V and 4 bases at J; junction bases unmatched: 2. The CDR3 length is 13 residues. CDR3 sequence reads: CASMDRGRETQYF. The CDR3 region has the DNA TGTGCCAGCATGGACAGGGGGCGAGAGACCCAGTACTTC.

The genes are TRBV5-6 and TRBJ2-5; the D gene is possibly TRBD2 (5 bases). V lost 4 bases to trimming and J lost 11 bases, with 24 bases between them. Germline V gene lookup returns CDR1 SGHDT and CDR2 YYEEEE. The CDR3 runs to 15 residues. DNA of the CDR3: TGTGCCAGCAGCCCAAGTGGACTCACTACGAGAGAGCAGTACTTC. Encoded protein: CASSPSGLTTREQYF.

This clonotype was counted ten times or more. The chain is built from TRBV7-2 and TRBJ1-1; no firm D call. V was cut by 1 base and J by 5 bases, with 8 bases left in between. The germline gives CDR1 SGHTA, CDR2 FQGNSA. The CDR3 loop spans 13 amino acids. The CDR3 sequence: CASSLGEGTEAFF. As DNA, the CDR3 is TGTGCCAGCAGCTTAGGGGAGGGTACTGAAGCTTTCTTT.

The CDR3 DNA is TGTGCCACCAGCAACCGTGGGGGGAATGAGCAGTTCTTC. Translation gives CATSNRGGNEQFF. V and J are TRBV15 and TRBJ2-1; D might be TRBD2 (6 bases). The germline V gene encodes CDR1 LNHNV and CDR2 YYDKDF (reference sequence). The CDR3 spans 13 residues. Deletions cut 4 bases from V and 7 bases from J, with 11 bases between. The whole variable domain, filled in from reference TRBV15 and TRBJ2-1, reads DAMVIQNPRYQVTQFGKPVTLSCSQTLNHNVMYWYQQKSSQAPKLLFHYYDKDFNNEADTPDNFQSRRPNTSFCFLDIRSPGLGDTAMYLCATSNRGGNEQFFGPGTRLTVL.

The chain employs TRBV2 and TRBJ2-5, with D perhaps matching TRBD1 (6 bases). Germline V gene sequence: CDR1 SNHLY, CDR2 FYNNEI. The CDR3 contains 12 residues. Deletions cut 8 bases from V and 4 bases from J, with 11 bases between. CDR3 nucleotides: TGTGCCAGCGACAGGTCGCTAGAGACCCAGTACTTC. The encoded protein is CASDRSLETQYF.

The chain has TRBV20-1 and TRBJ1-2; no firm D call. The CDR3 is 13 amino acids. Trimming took off 0 bases at V and 1 base at J, with 6 bases between the two ends. Germline-derived CDR1 and CDR2 are DFQATT and SNEGSKA (reference sequence). This chain's CDR3 is CSAREQFNYGYTF. CDR3 bases: TGCAGTGCTAGAGAACAATTTAACTATGGCTACACCTTC.

The V gene is TRBV6-5, the J gene TRBJ2-3, with TRBD2 identical over 12 bases. CDR1 is MNHEY, CDR2 SVGAGI, per germline. The CDR3 has 15 amino acids. Trimming cost V 5 bases and J 5 bases; bases outside gene matches: 5. For the CDR3, the DNA is TGTGCCAGCAGTCTCGGACTAGCGGGGTTAGATACGCAGTATTTT. It yields the protein CASSLGLAGLDTQYF.

This clonotype was observed a few times. One end of the junction does not line up with germline, which may come from a read error. The J gene is TRBJ2-5, the V gene TRBV7-7; TRBD1 agrees at 10 bases. CDR3 length equals 16 residues. CDR1 and CDR2 from the germline V gene are SSHAT and FNYEAQ (reference sequence). DNA of the CDR3: TGTGCTAGCAGCTCCGGACAGGGGGTGAGGCAAGAGACCCAGTACTTC. This gives the protein CASSSGQGVRQETQYF.

The chain joins TRBV6-5 to TRBJ2-2; 8 bases match TRBD1. Looked up from germline, CDR1 is MNHEY and CDR2 is SVGAGI. The CDR3 covers 16 residues. Losses at the gene ends were 4 bases for V and 6 bases for J; bases not matched to a gene: 10. The CDR3 bases are TGTGCCAGCAGTTTCTCCGGGACAGGTGTCCCCGGGGAGCTGTTTTTT. It is translated as CASSFSGTGVPGELFF.

V gene TRBV4-1 combines with J gene TRBJ2-1; 10 bases fit TRBD1. The CDR3 has 15 residues. The trim removed 1 base at V and 8 bases at J, leaving 5 bases unmatched. Germline lookup yields CDR1 MGHRA and CDR2 YSYEKL. The CDR3 region has the DNA TGCGCCAGCAGCCAAGTGGACAGGGGGGTATATGAGCAGTTCTTC. Its protein is CASSQVDRGVYEQFF.

This clonotype appeared a few times. V usage is TRBV9 and J usage is TRBJ2-1, with 7 bases that match TRBD2. The V gene end was trimmed by 4 bases and the J gene end by 4 bases; junction bases not matched to a gene: 11. Germline assignment: CDR1 SGDLS and CDR2 YYNGEE. The CDR3 totals 16 residues. The CDR3 here is CASSPREGLLYNEQFF. CDR3 DNA sequence: TGTGCCAGCAGCCCCAGGGAGGGGCTCCTATACAATGAGCAGTTCTTC. The full variable domain, in which reference TRBV9 and TRBJ2-1 provide the parts outside the CDR3, is DSGVTQTPKHLITATGQRVTLRCSPRSGDLSVYWYQQSLDQGLQFLIQYYNGEERAKGNILERFSAQQFPDLHSELNLSSLELGDSALYFCASSPREGLLYNEQFFGPGTRLTVL.

This clonotype was observed a few times. The CDR3 DNA reads TGTGCCAGCTCACCGCGACAGGGGTTACACGACTATGGCTACACCTTC. It specifies CASSPRQGLHDYGYTF. The chain couples TRBV18 to TRBJ1-2; 8 nucleotides agree with TRBD1. This CDR3 region has 16 residues. V trimming: 3 bases; J trimming: 3 bases; junction bases outside the gene matches: 9. Germline V gene sequence: CDR1 KGHSH, CDR2 LQKENI.

The chain couples TRBV5-4 to TRBJ2-1; TRBD1 is a possible D gene (6 bases). The V gene lost 0 bases and the J gene lost 4 bases, with 11 bases spanning the gap. In germline, CDR1 is SGHNT, CDR2 YYREEE (reference sequence). This CDR3 has 15 residues. The CDR3 is CASSLGSGDYNEQFF. DNA for the CDR3: TGTGCCAGCAGCTTGGGGTCAGGGGATTACAATGAGCAGTTCTTC.

This chain links TRBV18 with TRBJ2-1; no clear D. CDR1 is KGHSH and CDR2 is LQKENI in the germline V gene. This CDR3 has 14 residues. Trimming stripped 2 bases from V and 7 bases from J, with 12 bases between. CDR3 region: CASSPGESQNEQFF. DNA of the CDR3: TGTGCCAGCTCACCAGGGGAATCGCAAAATGAGCAGTTCTTC.

The V call is TRBV11-2, the J call TRBJ2-3; 15 bases are a match to TRBD2. Germline V CDR1 and CDR2: SGHAT, FQNNGV. Losses at the gene ends were 0 bases for V and 6 bases for J; bases not matched to a gene: 7. This CDR3 comprises 18 residues. CDR3 coding DNA: TGTGCCAGCAGCTTAGATCGAGGACTAGCGGGGGGGCTCGATACGCAGTATTTT. Protein product: CASSLDRGLAGGLDTQYF.